These T cell receptor beta chains were read from a single sample in a study of persistence of HIV-infected CD4 T cells. Their antigens remain unidentified. The data were produced by immunoSEQ multiplex PCR, yet TCRdb's version contains in-frame clones alone and is incomplete. The sample has about 36,000 clones, approximately 81% seen once; the top ten hold 5% to 5.5%. This specimen consisted of cultured CD4+ T cells from PBMCs, obtained from a patient who received antiretroviral therapy. These receptors originate from an adult with HIV. The donor label of this sample is uncertain. Each CDR3 is given with its conserved first and last residue. The order of the fields is D gene, CDR3 length, V gene, clone size, J gene, CDR3 protein, CDR3 DNA. A D gene is named only where the DNA matches it firmly. Clone size, where shown, is once, few, many, or a class for clones that have expanded.

>.|15|TRBV5-1|.|TRBJ2-7
CASSLVGQSSYEQYF
TGCGCCAGCAGCTTGGTCGGACAGAGCTCCTACGAGCAGTACTTC
>TRBD2|15|TRBV6-5|few|TRBJ2-7
CASTSGGGNSYEQYF
TGTGCCAGTACTAGCGGGGGGGGTAATTCCTACGAGCAGTACTTC
>TRBD2|17|TRBV7-2|.|TRBJ2-3
CASSTTSGGPRTDTQYF
TGTGCCAGCAGCACCACTAGCGGGGGTCCTCGCACAGATACGCAGTATTTT
>.|14|TRBV24-1|.|TRBJ2-4
CATSDPSRGNIQYF
TGTGCCACCAGTGATCCTTCTAGGGGGAACATTCAGTACTTC
>.|13|TRBV10-1|once|TRBJ2-1
CASSTDLGNEQFF
TGCGCCAGCAGCACGGACCTGGGGAATGAGCAGTTCTTC
>.|12|TRBV14|.|TRBJ1-6
CASSRTGLSLHF
TGTGCCAGCAGTCGTACAGGGTTATCCCTCCACTTT
>.|13|TRBV7-2|.|TRBJ2-7
CASSPVDGDEQYF
TGTGCCAGCAGCCCCGTTGACGGGGACGAGCAGTACTTC
>TRBD1|15|TRBV5-1|.|TRBJ1-2
CASSQGQGSPPGYTF
TGCGCCAGCAGCCAAGGACAGGGGTCCCCGCCCGGCTACACCTTC
>.|14|TRBV3-1/TRBV3-2|.|TRBJ1-3
CASSQGGSGNTIYF
TGTGCCAGCAGCCAAGGAGGATCTGGAAACACCATATATTTT
>.|11|TRBV25-1|.|TRBJ2-7
CASHRGSEQYF
TGTGCCAGCCATAGGGGTTCCGAGCAGTACTTC
>.|13|TRBV2|.|TRBJ2-3
CASRSHRVDTQYF
TGTGCCAGCAGGAGCCACAGGGTAGATACGCAGTATTTT
>.|15|TRBV7-2|few|TRBJ1-5
CASSPGGNSNQPQHF
TGTGCCAGCAGCCCGGGGGGGAATAGCAATCAGCCCCAGCATTTT
>TRBD1|14|TRBV7-9|once|TRBJ2-7
CASSLPGTGVEQYF
TGTGCCAGCAGCCTCCCCGGGACAGGGGTCGAGCAGTACTTC
>TRBD1|16|TRBV19|.|TRBJ1-2
CASSLTGTGANYGYTF
TGTGCCAGTAGCCTTACCGGGACAGGGGCTAACTATGGCTACACCTTC
>.|16|TRBV6-5|few|TRBJ2-6
CASSYRTVSGANVLTF
TGTGCCAGCAGTTACAGGACAGTCTCTGGGGCCAACGTCCTGACTTTC
>.|14|TRBV28|.|TRBJ1-2
CASRVGTTGDGYTF
TGTGCCAGCAGGGTCGGGACAACAGGAGATGGCTACACCTTC
>.|12|TRBV30|.|TRBJ1-2
CAWSRGALGYTF
TGTGCCTGGAGTCGGGGGGCCCTTGGCTACACCTTC
>.|13|TRBV6-4|.|TRBJ1-4
CASSEVAGRKLFF
TGTGCCAGCAGTGAAGTGGCAGGGCGAAAACTGTTTTTT
>.|14|TRBV5-1|.|TRBJ1-3
CASSLWGARNTIYF
TGCGCCAGCAGCTTGTGGGGGGCTAGAAACACCATATATTTT
>.|11|TRBV2|.|TRBJ1-1
CASSVRSEAFF
TGTGCCAGCAGTGTCCGGTCTGAAGCTTTCTTT
>.|12|TRBV5-1|.|TRBJ2-3
CASSSSTDTQYF
TGCGCCAGCAGCTCCTCCACAGATACGCAGTATTTT
>.|15|TRBV6-1|.|TRBJ2-6
CASSDRGSGANVLTF
TGTGCCAGCAGTGACCGAGGCTCTGGGGCCAACGTCCTGACTTTC
>.|14|TRBV28|.|TRBJ1-2
CASDFPGTPRGYTF
TGTGCCAGCGATTTCCCCGGGACGCCTAGGGGCTACACCTTC
>.|13|TRBV6-5|.|TRBJ1-2
CASSSGRGYGYTF
TGTGCCAGCAGTTCTGGACGTGGCTATGGCTACACCTTC
>.|11|TRBV24-1|.|TRBJ2-2
CATQRSGELFF
TGTGCCACCCAACGGTCCGGGGAGCTGTTTTTT
>.|14|TRBV15|.|TRBJ2-7
CATSRDRVLREQYF
TGTGCCACCAGCAGAGACCGGGTTTTGAGGGAGCAGTACTTC
>TRBD2|15|TRBV19|.|TRBJ2-3
CASSTPGRGMSTQYF
TGTGCCAGTAGTACCCCCGGGCGGGGGATGAGTACGCAGTATTTT
>.|15|TRBV5-1|.|TRBJ2-2
CASAQGGGNTGELFF
TGCGCCAGCGCACAGGGAGGAGGCAACACCGGGGAGCTGTTTTTT
>.|13|TRBV19|.|TRBJ1-1
CASSILRGDGAFF
TGTGCCAGTAGTATTCTCCGAGGGGATGGAGCTTTCTTT
>TRBD2|18|TRBV6-2/TRBV6-3|.|TRBJ2-3
CASSSREGGLAGGDTQYF
TGTGCCAGCAGTTCCCGCGAGGGAGGACTAGCGGGGGGAGATACGCAGTATTTT
>.|16|TRBV15|.|TRBJ1-2
CATSTTEGDTYYGYTF
TGTGCCACCAGCACGACGGAAGGTGACACTTACTATGGCTACACCTTC
>.|16|TRBV3-1/TRBV3-2|.|TRBJ2-7
CASSPLSRAGRYEQYF
TGTGCCAGCAGCCCTCTGAGTCGGGCAGGTAGATACGAGCAGTACTTC
>.|12|TRBV4-2|.|TRBJ1-1
CASRGPASKAFF
TGTGCCAGCAGGGGGCCCGCCTCAAAGGCTTTCTTT
>.|14|TRBV27|.|TRBJ2-1
CASSLYGGWNEQFF
TGTGCCAGCAGTTTATATGGGGGGTGGAATGAGCAGTTCTTC
>.|14|TRBV28|.|TRBJ1-2
CASSLSGQGYGYTF
TGTGCCAGCAGTTTATCAGGCCAGGGATATGGCTACACCTTC
>.|18|TRBV7-3|.|TRBJ2-2
CASSSHTAGSWGTGELFF
TGTGCCAGCAGCTCCCATACTGCCGGGTCATGGGGCACCGGGGAGCTGTTTTTT
>TRBD1|15|TRBV28|.|TRBJ1-4
CASSLWTGADEKLFF
TGTGCCAGCAGTTTATGGACAGGGGCCGATGAAAAACTGTTTTTT